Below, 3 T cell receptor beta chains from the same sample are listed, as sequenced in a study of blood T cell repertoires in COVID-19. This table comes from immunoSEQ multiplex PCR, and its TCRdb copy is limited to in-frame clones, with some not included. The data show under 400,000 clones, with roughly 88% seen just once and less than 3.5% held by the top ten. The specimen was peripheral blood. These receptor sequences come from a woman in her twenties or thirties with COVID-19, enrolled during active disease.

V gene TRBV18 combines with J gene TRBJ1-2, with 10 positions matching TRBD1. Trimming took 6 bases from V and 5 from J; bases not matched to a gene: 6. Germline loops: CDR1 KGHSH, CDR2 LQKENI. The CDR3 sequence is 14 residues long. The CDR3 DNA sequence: TGTGCCAGCTCGACAGGGGGCGAAAGATATGGCTACACCTTC. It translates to CASSTGGERYGYTF.

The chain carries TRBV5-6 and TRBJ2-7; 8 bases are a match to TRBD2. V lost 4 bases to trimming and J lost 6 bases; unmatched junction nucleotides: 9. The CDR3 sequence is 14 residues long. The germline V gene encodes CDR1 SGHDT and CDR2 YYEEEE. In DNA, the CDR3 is TGTGCCAGCAGCCCCTCTGGACTAGCCGTCGAGCAGTACTTC. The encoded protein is CASSPSGLAVEQYF. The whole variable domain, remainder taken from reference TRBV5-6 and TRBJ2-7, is DAGVTQSPTHLIKTRGQQVTLRCSPKSGHDTVSWYQQALGQGPQFIFQYYEEEERQRGNFPDRFSGHQFPNYSSELNVNALLLGDSALYLCASSPSGLAVEQYFGPGTRLTVT.

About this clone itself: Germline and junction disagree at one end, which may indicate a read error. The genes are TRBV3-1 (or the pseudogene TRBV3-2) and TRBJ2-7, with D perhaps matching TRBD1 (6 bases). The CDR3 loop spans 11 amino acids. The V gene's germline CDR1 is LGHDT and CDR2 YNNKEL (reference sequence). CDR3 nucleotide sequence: TGTGCCAGCAGCCAAGGGGGGCAGCTACACTTC. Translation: CASSQGGQLHF.